This paragraph reports one T cell receptor (beta chain). Its antigen is not identified. Trimming cost V 7 bases and J 0 bases, with 10 bases left between them. Germline V CDR1 and CDR2: SGHTA, FQGNSA. The CDR3 runs 13 residues. The data were obtained in a study of T cells in localized non-small cell lung cancer. TCRdb's copy holds only in-frame clones and misses some; the assay was immunoSEQ multiplex PCR. The sample comprises over 50,000 clones, 75% to 90% of which are singletons, and nearly 2% rests with the top ten. Study results and limitations: An association was observed between higher blood T cell density and longer overall survival. Heterogeneity cannot be ruled out, as sequencing used one tumor region only. Exceeding tumor, uninvolved adjacent lung had the highest T cell clonality. A median around 57 of the top 100 tumor clones appeared in adjacent lung.

The V and J genes are TRBV7-2 and TRBJ2-7, with D uncertain. The TCR originated in a woman aged 35-75 years with stage I lung adenocarcinoma. The sequenced sample was peripheral blood, obtained before any cancer treatment. CDR3 sequence (DNA): TGTGCCAGCATATCTCTCAGCTCCTACGAGCAGTACTTC. Amino acid sequence: CASISLSSYEQYF.